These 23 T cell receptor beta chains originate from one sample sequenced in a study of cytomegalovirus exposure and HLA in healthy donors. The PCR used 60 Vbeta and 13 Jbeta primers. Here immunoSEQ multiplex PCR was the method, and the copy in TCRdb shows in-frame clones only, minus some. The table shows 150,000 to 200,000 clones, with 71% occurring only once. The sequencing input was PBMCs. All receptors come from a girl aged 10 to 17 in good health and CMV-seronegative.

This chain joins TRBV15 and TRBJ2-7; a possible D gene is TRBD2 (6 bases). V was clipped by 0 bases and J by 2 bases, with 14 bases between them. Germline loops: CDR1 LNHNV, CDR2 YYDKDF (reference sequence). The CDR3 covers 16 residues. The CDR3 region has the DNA TGTGCCACCAGCAGAGAGGTCGGGGGATCCCCCTACGAGCAGTACTTC. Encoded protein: CATSREVGGSPYEQYF.

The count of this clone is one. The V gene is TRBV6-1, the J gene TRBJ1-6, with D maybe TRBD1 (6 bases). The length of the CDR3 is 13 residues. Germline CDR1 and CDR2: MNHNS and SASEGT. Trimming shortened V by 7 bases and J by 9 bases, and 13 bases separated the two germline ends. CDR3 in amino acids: CASTGHGGSPLHF. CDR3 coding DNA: TGTGCCAGCACGGGACACGGAGGTTCACCCCTCCACTTT.

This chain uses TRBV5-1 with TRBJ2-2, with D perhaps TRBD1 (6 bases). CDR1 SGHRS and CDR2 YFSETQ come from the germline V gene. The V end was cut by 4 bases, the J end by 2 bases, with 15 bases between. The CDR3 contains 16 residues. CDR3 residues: CASSTSDSYNTGELFF. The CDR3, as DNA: TGCGCCAGCAGCACCTCGGACAGTTATAACACCGGGGAGCTGTTTTTT. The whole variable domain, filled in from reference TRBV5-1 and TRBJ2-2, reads KAGVTQTPRYLIKTRGQQVTLSCSPISGHRSVSWYQQTPGQGLQFLFEYFSETQRNKGNFPGRFSGRQFSNSRSEMNVSTLELGDSALYLCASSTSDSYNTGELFFGEGSRLTVL.

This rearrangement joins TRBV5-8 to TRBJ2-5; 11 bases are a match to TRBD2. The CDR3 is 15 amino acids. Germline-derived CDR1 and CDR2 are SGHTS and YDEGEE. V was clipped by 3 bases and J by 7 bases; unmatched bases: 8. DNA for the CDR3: TGTGCCAGCAGCTCACTAGCGGGGGCCCCGCCGACCCAGTACTTC. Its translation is CASSSLAGAPPTQYF.

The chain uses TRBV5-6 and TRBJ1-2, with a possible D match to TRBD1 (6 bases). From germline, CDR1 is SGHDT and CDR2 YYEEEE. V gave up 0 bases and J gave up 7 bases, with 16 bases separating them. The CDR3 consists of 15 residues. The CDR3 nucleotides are TGTGCCAGCAGCTTGGATAAGGGGGTAATCAGTGGCTACACCTTC. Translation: CASSLDKGVISGYTF.

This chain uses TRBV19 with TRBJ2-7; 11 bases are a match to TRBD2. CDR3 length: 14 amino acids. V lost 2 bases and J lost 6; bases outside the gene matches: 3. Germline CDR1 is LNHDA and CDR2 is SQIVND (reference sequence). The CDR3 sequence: CASSISSGGREQYF. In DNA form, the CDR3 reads TGTGCCAGTAGTATATCTAGCGGGGGGCGCGAGCAGTACTTC.

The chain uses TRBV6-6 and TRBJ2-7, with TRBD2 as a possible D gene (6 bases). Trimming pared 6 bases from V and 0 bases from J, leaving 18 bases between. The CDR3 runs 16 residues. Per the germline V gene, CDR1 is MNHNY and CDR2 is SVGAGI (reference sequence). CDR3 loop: CASRGTGLSSSYEQYF. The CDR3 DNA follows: TGTGCCAGCAGGGGTACGGGACTCAGTTCCTCCTACGAGCAGTACTTC.

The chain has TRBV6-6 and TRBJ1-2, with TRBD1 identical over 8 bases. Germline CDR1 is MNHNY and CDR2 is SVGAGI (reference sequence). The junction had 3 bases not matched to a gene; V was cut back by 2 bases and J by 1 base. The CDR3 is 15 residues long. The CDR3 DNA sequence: TGTGCCAGCAGTTACCAGGGGGCCGATAACTATGGCTACACCTTC. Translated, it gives CASSYQGADNYGYTF.

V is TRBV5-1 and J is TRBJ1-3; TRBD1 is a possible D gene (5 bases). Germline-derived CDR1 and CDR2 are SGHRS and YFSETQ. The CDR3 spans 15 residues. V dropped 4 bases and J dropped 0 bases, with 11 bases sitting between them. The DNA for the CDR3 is TGCGCCAGCAGCAGAGACAGTCTCTCTGGAAACACCATATATTTT. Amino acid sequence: CASSRDSLSGNTIYF.

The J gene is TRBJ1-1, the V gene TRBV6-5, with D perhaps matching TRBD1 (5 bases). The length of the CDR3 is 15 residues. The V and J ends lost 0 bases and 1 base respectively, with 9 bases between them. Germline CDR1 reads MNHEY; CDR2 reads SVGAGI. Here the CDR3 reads CASSYSSGGNTEAFF. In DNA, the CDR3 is TGTGCCAGCAGTTACTCCTCCGGGGGGAACACTGAAGCTTTCTTT.

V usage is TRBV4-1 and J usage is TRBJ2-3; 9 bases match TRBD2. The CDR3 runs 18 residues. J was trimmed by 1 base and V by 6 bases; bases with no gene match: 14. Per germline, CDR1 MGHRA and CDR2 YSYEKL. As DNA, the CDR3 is TGCGCCAGCAGTTGGAAATCGATTAGCGGGGGAGGCACAGATACGCAGTATTTT. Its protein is CASSWKSISGGGTDTQYF.

In nucleotides, the CDR3 is TGCGCCAGCAGTGAAGGGACAGGGGAGCAGTACTTC. Amino acids: CASSEGTGEQYF. The chain combines TRBV10-1 with TRBJ2-7, with TRBD1 matching 9 bases. The germline V gene encodes CDR1 WNHNN and CDR2 SYGVQD (reference sequence). Unmatched junction bases numbered 1, after V lost 3 bases and J lost 7 bases. The CDR3 runs to 12 residues.

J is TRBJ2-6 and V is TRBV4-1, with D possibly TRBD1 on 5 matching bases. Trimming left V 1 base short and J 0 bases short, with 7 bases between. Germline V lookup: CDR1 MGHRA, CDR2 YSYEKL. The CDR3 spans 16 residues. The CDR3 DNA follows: TGCGCCAGCAGCCAAGGACAGCTCTCTGGGGCCAACGTCCTGACTTTC. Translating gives CASSQGQLSGANVLTF.

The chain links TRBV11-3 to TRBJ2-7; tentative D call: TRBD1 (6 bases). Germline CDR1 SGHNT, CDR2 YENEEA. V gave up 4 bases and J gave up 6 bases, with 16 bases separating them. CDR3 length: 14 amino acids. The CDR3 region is CASSSSPTGSEQYF. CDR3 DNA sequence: TGTGCCAGCAGCTCTTCGCCGACAGGATCCGAGCAGTACTTC.

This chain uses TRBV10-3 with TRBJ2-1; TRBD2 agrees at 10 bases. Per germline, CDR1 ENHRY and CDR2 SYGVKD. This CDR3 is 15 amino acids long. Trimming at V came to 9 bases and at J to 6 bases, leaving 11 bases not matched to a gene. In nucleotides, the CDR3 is TGTGCCATGAGAGAAAGCGGGGGGGCGGGCAATGAGCAGTTCTTC. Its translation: CAMRESGGAGNEQFF.

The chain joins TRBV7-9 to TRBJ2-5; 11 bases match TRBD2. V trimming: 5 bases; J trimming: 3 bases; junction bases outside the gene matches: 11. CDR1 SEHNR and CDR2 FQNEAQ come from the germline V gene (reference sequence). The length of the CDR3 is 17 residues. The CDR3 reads CASSKSSGTSGEETQYF. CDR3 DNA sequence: TGTGCCAGCAGCAAATCCTCCGGGACTAGCGGAGAAGAGACCCAGTACTTC.

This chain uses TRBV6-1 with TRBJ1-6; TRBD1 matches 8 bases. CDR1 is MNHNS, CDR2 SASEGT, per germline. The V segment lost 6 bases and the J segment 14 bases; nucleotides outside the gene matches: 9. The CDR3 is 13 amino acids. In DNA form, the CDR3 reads TGTGCCAGCAGCCGGACAGGGCTGGGAGCCCTCCACTTT. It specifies CASSRTGLGALHF.

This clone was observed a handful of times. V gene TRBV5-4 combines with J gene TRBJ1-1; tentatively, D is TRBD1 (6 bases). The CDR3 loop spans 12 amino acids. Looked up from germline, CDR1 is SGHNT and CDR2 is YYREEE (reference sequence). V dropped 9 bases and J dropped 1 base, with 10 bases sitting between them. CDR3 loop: CATQDRNTEAFF. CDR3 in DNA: TGTGCCACCCAGGACAGGAACACTGAAGCTTTCTTT.

The CDR3 nucleotides are TGTGCCAGCAGCTTCCCTAACAGGGGGCCTAACTATGGCTACACCTTC. This codes for CASSFPNRGPNYGYTF. The chain links TRBV7-9 to TRBJ1-2; 9 nucleotides match TRBD1. The germline gives CDR1 SEHNR, CDR2 FQNEAQ (reference sequence). The CDR3 sequence is 16 residues long. V shed 3 bases, J shed 0 bases, and the junction held 5 bases outside the gene matches.

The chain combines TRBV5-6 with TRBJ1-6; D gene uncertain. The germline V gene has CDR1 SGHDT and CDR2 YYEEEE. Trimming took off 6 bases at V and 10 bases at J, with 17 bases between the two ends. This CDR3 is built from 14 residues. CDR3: CASTWRVQVSPLHF. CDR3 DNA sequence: TGTGCCAGCACTTGGCGGGTCCAAGTGTCACCCCTCCACTTT.

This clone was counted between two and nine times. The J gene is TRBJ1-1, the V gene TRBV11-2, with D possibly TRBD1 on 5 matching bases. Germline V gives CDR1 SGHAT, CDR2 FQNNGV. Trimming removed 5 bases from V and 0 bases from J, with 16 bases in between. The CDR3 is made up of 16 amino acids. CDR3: CASSADLQEMNTEAFF. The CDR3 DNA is TGTGCCAGCAGCGCAGACTTACAGGAGATGAACACTGAAGCTTTCTTT.

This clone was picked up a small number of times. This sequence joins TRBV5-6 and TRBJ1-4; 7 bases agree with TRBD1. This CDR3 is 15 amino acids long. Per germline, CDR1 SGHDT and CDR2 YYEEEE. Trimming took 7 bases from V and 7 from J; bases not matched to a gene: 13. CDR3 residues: CASLDRVHSGEKLFF. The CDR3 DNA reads TGTGCCAGCCTAGACAGGGTGCACAGCGGTGAAAAACTGTTTTTT.

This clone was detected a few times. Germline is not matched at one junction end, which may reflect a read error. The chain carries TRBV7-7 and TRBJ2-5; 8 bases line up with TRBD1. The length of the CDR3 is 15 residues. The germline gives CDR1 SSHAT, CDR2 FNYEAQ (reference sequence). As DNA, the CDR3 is TGTGCTAGCAGCCGGCGACAGGGGCGCCAAGAGACCCAGTACTTC. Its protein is CASSRRQGRQETQYF.